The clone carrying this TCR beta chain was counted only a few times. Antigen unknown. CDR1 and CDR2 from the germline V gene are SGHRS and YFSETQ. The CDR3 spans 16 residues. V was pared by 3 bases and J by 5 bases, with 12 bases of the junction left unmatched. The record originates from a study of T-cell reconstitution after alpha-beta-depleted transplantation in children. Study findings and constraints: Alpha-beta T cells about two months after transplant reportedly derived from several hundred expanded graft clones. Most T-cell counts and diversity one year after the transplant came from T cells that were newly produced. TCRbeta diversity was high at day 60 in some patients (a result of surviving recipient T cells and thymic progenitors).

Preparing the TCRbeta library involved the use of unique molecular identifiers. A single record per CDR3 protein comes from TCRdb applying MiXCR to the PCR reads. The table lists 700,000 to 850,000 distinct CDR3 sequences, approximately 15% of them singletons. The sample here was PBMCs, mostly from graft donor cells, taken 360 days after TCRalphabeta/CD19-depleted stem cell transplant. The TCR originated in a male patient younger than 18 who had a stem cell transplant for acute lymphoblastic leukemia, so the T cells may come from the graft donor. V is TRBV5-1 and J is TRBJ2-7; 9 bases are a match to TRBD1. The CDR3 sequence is CASSYTPGTGYHEQYF. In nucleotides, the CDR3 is TGCGCCAGCAGCTACACACCCGGGACAGGGTACCACGAGCAGTACTTC.